Given below is one T cell receptor (beta chain) in context. Its target is not known. A second PCR of 7 to 11 cycles used a sample-barcoded 5' primer and a J-beta primer mix. Each TCR beta cDNA got a 12-nucleotide random molecular identifier. TCRdb called the 5' RACE reads again in MiXCR, with one record for every CDR3 protein. The data show around 2 million distinct CDR3 sequences, roughly two fifths seen once. This sample is part of a study of blood T cells in healthy people across ages. Study outcomes and limitations: The authors considered diversity estimates from one million T cells to be underestimates. Measured against age, TCR beta diversity per million T cells decreased in a roughly linear manner.

The V gene's germline CDR1 is PRHDT and CDR2 FYEKMQ (reference sequence). The CDR3 length is 18 residues. With V trimmed by 0 bases and J by 0 bases, 5 bases remained unmatched. The source is a human donor in good health. Material: blood. This chain links TRBV13 with TRBJ2-6, with 7 nucleotides matching TRBD2. The CDR3 coding sequence is TGTGCCAGCAGCTTAGGCCTTCAGCGGGGCTCTGGGGCCAACGTCCTGACTTTC. Its protein product is CASSLGLQRGSGANVLTF.